Below, one T cell receptor beta chain is given with its context. Its target is unknown. This entry comes from a study of blood T cells in healthy people across ages. Study findings and constraints: Considered underestimates were the diversity estimates obtained from one million T cells.

Using a J-beta primer mix together with a sample-barcoded 5' primer, a second PCR was run for about 6 to 12 cycles. TCRdb independently ran MiXCR on the 5' RACE reads; one entry per CDR3 protein. Of about 800,000 distinct CDR3 sequences listed, just under 25% are singletons. The sample was also reused in another study, on T cells of mothers and their children.

The clonotype was recovered from a boy aged 5-17 years in good health. Source material: blood.

CDR3 residues: CSAVGGVSYEQYF. CDR3 in DNA: TGCAGTGCCGTTGGGGGAGTGAGCTACGAGCAGTACTTC. The chain uses TRBV20-1 and TRBJ2-7; tentatively, D is TRBD1 or TRBD2 (5 bases each). V was trimmed by 6 bases and J by 3 bases, leaving 15 bases between them. The CDR3 runs to 13 residues. Germline V gene lookup returns CDR1 DFQATT and CDR2 SNEGSKA (reference sequence).